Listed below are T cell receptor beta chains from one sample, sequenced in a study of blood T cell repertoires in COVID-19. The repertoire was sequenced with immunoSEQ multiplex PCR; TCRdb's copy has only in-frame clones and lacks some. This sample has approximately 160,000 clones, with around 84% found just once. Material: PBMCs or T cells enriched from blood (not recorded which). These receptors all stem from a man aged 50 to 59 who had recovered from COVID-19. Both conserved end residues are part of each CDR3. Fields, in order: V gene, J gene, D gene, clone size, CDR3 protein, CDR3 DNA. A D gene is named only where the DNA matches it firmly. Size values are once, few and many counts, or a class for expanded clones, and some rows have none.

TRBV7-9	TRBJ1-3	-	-	CASSLSGTVSGNTIYF	TGTGCCAGCAGCTTATCAGGAACAGTCTCTGGAAACACCATATATTTT
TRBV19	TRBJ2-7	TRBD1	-	CASSETGGSEQYF	TGTGCCAGTAGTGAGACAGGGGGCAGCGAGCAGTACTTC
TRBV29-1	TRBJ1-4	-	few	CSVDGGADEKLFF	TGCAGCGTCGACGGAGGGGCTGATGAAAAACTGTTTTTT
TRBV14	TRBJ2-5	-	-	CASSYQQGFQETQYF	TGTGCCAGCAGCTACCAACAGGGTTTCCAAGAGACCCAGTACTTC
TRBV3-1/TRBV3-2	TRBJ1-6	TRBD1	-	CASSQGQGLNSPLHF	TGTGCCAGCAGCCAAGGACAGGGCCTGAACTCACCCCTCCACTTT
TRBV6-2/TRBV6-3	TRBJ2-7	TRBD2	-	CASSRGTSAYEQYF	TGTGCCAGCAGCCGCGGGACTAGCGCCTACGAGCAGTACTTC
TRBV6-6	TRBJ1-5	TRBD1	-	CASMIIGQGNNQPQHF	TGTGCCAGCATGATTATAGGACAGGGGAACAATCAGCCCCAGCATTTT
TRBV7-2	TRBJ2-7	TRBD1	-	CASSSGTASVEQYF	TGTGCCAGCAGCTCAGGGACAGCTAGTGTGGAGCAGTACTTC
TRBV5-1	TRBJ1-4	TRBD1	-	CASSAYRGAANEKLFF	TGCGCCAGCAGCGCCTACAGGGGAGCGGCTAATGAAAAACTGTTTTTT
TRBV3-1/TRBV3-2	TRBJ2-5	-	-	CASSLGRPIQETQYF	TGTGCCAGCAGCCTTGGCAGGCCGATCCAAGAGACCCAGTACTTC
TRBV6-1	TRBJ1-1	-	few	CASSEWMSGIMNTEAFF	TGTGCCAGCAGTGAATGGATGTCCGGGATCATGAACACTGAAGCTTTCTTT